The rows below give T cell receptor beta chains drawn from one sample of a study of response to subunit inactivated influenza vaccine. TCRdb re-derived calls from the RT-PCR reads in MiXCR, one entry per CDR3 protein. The data contain around 850,000 distinct CDR3 sequences, less than 20% of them singletons. The source material was PBMCs from blood, sampled 5 days after vaccination. All receptors derive from a middle-aged man who received an inactivated influenza vaccine. The CDR3 runs from the conserved cysteine through the conserved F or W. The D gene is left open where the match is weak. Clone size is given for some rows only: seen once, a few or many times, or a class if the clone is expanded.

d_call j_call v_call clone_size cdr3_nt cdr3_aa
TRBD2 TRBJ2-3 TRBV5-6 many TGTGCCAGCAGCCCTACGGGACTACAGTATTTT CASSPTGLQYF
TRBD1 TRBJ2-7 TRBV29-1 many TGCAGCGTTGAAGCAGGGGGCTTTAACTCCTACGAGCAGTACTTC CSVEAGGFNSYEQYF
NA TRBJ2-2 TRBV13 NA TGTGCCAGCAGCCCCTCAAGGGTCGGGGAGCTGTTTTTT CASSPSRVGELFF
TRBD1 TRBJ1-1 TRBV4-1 few TGCGCCAGCAGCCAGCTACAGGGGGCGAGAACTGAAGCTTTCTTT CASSQLQGARTEAFF
NA TRBJ2-7 TRBV11-2 NA TGTGCCAGCAGCTTAGCAGGGGAAACCTACGAGCAGTACTTC CASSLAGETYEQYF
TRBD2 TRBJ2-7 TRBV20-1 few TGCAGTGCTAGAGTGGGGACTAGCTCGTCAGCCCTCGAGCAGTACTTC CSARVGTSSSALEQYF
NA TRBJ2-5 TRBV6-1 many TGTGCCAGCAGTGCCTGGGGCGGTCAAGAGACCCAGTACTTC CASSAWGGQETQYF
NA TRBJ2-5 TRBV7-2 NA TGTGCCAGCAGCTTGTCACCGGGAGTATCAATGGAGACCCAGTACTTC CASSLSPGVSMETQYF
NA TRBJ1-6 TRBV12-3/TRBV12-4 NA TGTGCCAGCAGTAACATCCCCCGTCCCCTCCACTTT CASSNIPRPLHF
TRBD2 TRBJ2-3 TRBV20-1 NA TGCAGTGCTAGATCGTTACTAGCGGGGGGGCCAGATACGCAGTATTTT CSARSLLAGGPDTQYF
TRBD2 TRBJ2-7 TRBV20-1 NA TGCAGTGCTACCCCTTTAGCGGGAGGGCTGTACGAGCAGTACTTC CSATPLAGGLYEQYF
TRBD1 TRBJ2-3 TRBV15 many TGTGCCACCAGCAGCCGGGGACAGTCCACAGATACGCAGTATTTT CATSSRGQSTDTQYF
TRBD1 TRBJ2-3 TRBV5-1 NA TGCGCCAGCAGCTCCTTCGGACAGGTAACAGATACGCAGTATTTT CASSSFGQVTDTQYF
TRBD1 TRBJ2-7 TRBV10-3 few TGTGCCATCAGGGGACAGGGAATCTACGAGCAGTACTTC CAIRGQGIYEQYF
NA TRBJ2-1 TRBV14 few TGTGCCAGCAGCCAAGAGTTACATGAGCAGTTCTTC CASSQELHEQFF
TRBD1 TRBJ2-5 TRBV28 NA TGTGCCAGCAGGAAAACAGGGGGCGCGAAGACCCAGTACTTC CASRKTGGAKTQYF